Listed here are 25 T cell receptor beta chains from one sample, sequenced in a study of regulatory T cells in long-lasting Graves disease. Construction of the TCR beta libraries employed iRepertoire HTBI primers in conjunction with Arm-PCR of CDR3 regions. TCRdb re-called the multiplex PCR reads through MiXCR, storing one row per CDR3 protein. The data show about 310,000 distinct CDR3 sequences, roughly 21% seen once. Time point specified: persistent/refractory GD, antithyroid drugs over 5 years with positive TRAb. PBMC-extracted RNA yielded the TCR library. Specimen: peripheral blood mononuclear cells (PBMCs), collected when the disease was refractory, from a patient treated with antithyroid drugs. Source of these receptors: a female donor with Graves disease.

In its sample, this clonotype was seen many times. The rearrangement joins TRBV6-1 to TRBJ2-7, with 9 bases that match TRBD2. The CDR3 extends over 14 amino acids. The germline V gene has CDR1 MNHNS and CDR2 SASEGT. V lost 6 bases and J lost 4; bases outside the gene matches: 7. CDR3 loop: CASRYGGREYEQYF. CDR3 DNA sequence: TGTGCCAGCAGGTACGGCGGGAGGGAGTACGAGCAGTACTTC.

For this clonotype: This may stem from a read error, because a much larger clone lies one nucleotide away. The conserved phenylalanine or tryptophan is not found at the CDR3 terminus, so this likely reflects a read error. CDR3: CASSYSGTLNTEAFL. The CDR3 DNA is TGTGCCAGCAGTTATTCCGGGACCCTGAACACTGAAGCTTTCCTT. This chain connects TRBV6-2 or TRBV6-3 to TRBJ1-1, with D possibly being TRBD1 (5 bases). CDR1 is MNHEY, CDR2 SVGEGT, per germline. This CDR3 is built from 15 residues. V was trimmed by 3 bases and J by 0 bases, leaving 11 bases between them.

This clonotype was detected ten times or more. The chain recombines TRBV7-2 with TRBJ1-1; 8 nucleotides align to TRBD1. Losses at the gene ends were 5 bases for V and 5 bases for J; bases not matched to a gene: 7. The CDR3 has 14 residues. Germline V gene data show CDR1 as SGHTA and CDR2 as FQGNSA. The CDR3 here is CASSLRGLGTEAFF. In DNA, the CDR3 is TGTGCCAGCAGCCTCAGGGGGCTGGGGACTGAAGCTTTCTTT. The full variable domain, completed using reference TRBV7-2 and TRBJ1-1, is GAGVSQSPSNKVTEKGKDVELRCDPISGHTALYWYRQSLGQGLEFLIYFQGNSAPDKSGLPSDRFSAERTGGSVSTLTIQRTQQEDSAVYLCASSLRGLGTEAFFGQGTRLTVV.

This clonotype was observed a handful of times. The genes are TRBV4-1 and TRBJ2-7; possibly TRBD1 for D (6 bases). This CDR3 contains 13 residues. Between the trimmed V and J ends, which lost 9 bases and 3 bases, there was a span of 15 bases. Germline V gene lookup returns CDR1 MGHRA and CDR2 YSYEKL. The CDR3 region is CASSWTDRYEQYF. DNA for the CDR3: TGCGCCAGTTCCTGGACAGATCGCTACGAGCAGTACTTC.

The chain uses TRBV12-3 or TRBV12-4 and TRBJ1-6, with unresolved D. V was clipped by 2 bases and J by 0 bases, with 11 bases between them. This CDR3 is 17 amino acids long. The CDR3 here is CASSLKSGFSYNSPLHF. CDR3 DNA: TGTGCCAGCAGTTTAAAGTCTGGCTTCTCCTATAATTCACCCCTCCACTTT.

The chain couples TRBV5-1 to TRBJ2-1, with D perhaps TRBD1 or TRBD2 (5 bases each). The germline V and J ends were trimmed by 3 bases and 5 bases, with 12 bases remaining between them. This CDR3 contains 14 residues. Germline V gene data show CDR1 as SGHRS and CDR2 as YFSETQ. CDR3 sequence (DNA): TGCGCCAGCAGCTCCCCCCGAGGGGACAATGAGCAGTTCTTC. Translating it yields CASSSPRGDNEQFF. Looking up the rest from reference TRBV5-1 and TRBJ2-1 gives the full variable domain: KAGVTQTPRYLIKTRGQQVTLSCSPISGHRSVSWYQQTPGQGLQFLFEYFSETQRNKGNFPGRFSGRQFSNSRSEMNVSTLELGDSALYLCASSSPRGDNEQFFGPGTRLTVL.

This clonotype was picked up many times. The chain uses TRBV5-5 and TRBJ1-2; D is undetermined. The length of the CDR3 is 12 residues. Germline assignment: CDR1 SGHKS and CDR2 YYEKEE (reference sequence). Trimming stripped 0 bases from V and 8 bases from J, with 8 bases between. CDR3 nucleotide sequence: TGTGCCAGCAGCTTGGGGGCTGGGGGCTACACCTTC. Translation: CASSLGAGGYTF.

The chain couples TRBV7-8 to TRBJ2-3, with 10 bases lining up with TRBD2. Germline CDR1 SGHVS, CDR2 FQNEAQ. The CDR3 spans 14 residues. The J segment lost 3 bases and the V segment lost 5 bases, leaving 2 bases of the junction unmatched. Here the CDR3 reads CASSKAGGTDTQYF. For the CDR3, the DNA is TGTGCCAGCAGCAAAGCGGGAGGGACAGATACGCAGTATTTT.

This clonotype was detected a few times. This rearrangement joins TRBV7-8 to TRBJ1-2; possible D gene TRBD1, 6 bases. This CDR3 is built from 15 residues. V was trimmed by 5 bases and J by 4 bases, leaving 17 bases between them. CDR1 is SGHVS, CDR2 FQNEAQ, per germline. This CDR3 is CASSDYSGGPYGYTF. The DNA of the CDR3 is TGTGCCAGCAGCGACTACAGTGGGGGCCCCTATGGCTACACCTTC.

V and J are TRBV3-1 and TRBJ2-7, with 11 bases fitting TRBD2. This CDR3 contains 15 residues. V shed 3 bases, J shed 2 bases, and the junction held 3 bases outside the gene matches. Germline V lookup: CDR1 LGHDT, CDR2 YNNKEL (reference sequence). CDR3 coding DNA: TGTGCCAGCAGCCATACTAGCGGGAGACCCTACGAGCAGTACTTC. Residues: CASSHTSGRPYEQYF.

This clonotype was recorded at least ten times. The chain couples TRBV6-5 to TRBJ1-6; no definite D call. The CDR3 runs to 13 residues. Germline-derived CDR1 and CDR2 are MNHEY and SVGAGI. V was clipped by 4 bases and J by 9 bases, with 10 bases between them. The CDR3 DNA reads TGTGCCAGCAGTTCGCACATTAGTTCACCCCTCCACTTT. Protein sequence: CASSSHISSPLHF.

The DNA for the CDR3 is TGTGCCAGCAGCTTAGATGGGTTGGGCTACACCTTC. Its protein product is CASSLDGLGYTF. This chain uses TRBV9 with TRBJ1-2; D unclear. Germline V gene sequence: CDR1 SGDLS, CDR2 YYNGEE. V was clipped by 4 bases and J by 8 bases, with 12 bases between them. This CDR3 has 12 amino acids.

The V call is TRBV20-1, the J call TRBJ2-3; TRBD2 is a possible D gene (5 bases). The CDR3 has 14 residues. The germline gives CDR1 DFQATT, CDR2 SNEGSKA (reference sequence). V was cut by 5 bases and J by 2 bases, with 14 bases left in between. Here the CDR3 reads CSARGRLDTDTQYF. CDR3 DNA sequence: TGCAGTGCTCGGGGTAGGCTAGACACAGATACGCAGTATTTT.

This chain links TRBV3-1 with TRBJ2-1; D call uncertain. Deletions cut 6 bases from V and 5 bases from J, with 8 bases between. The CDR3 has 12 residues. Germline V gene data show CDR1 as LGHDT and CDR2 as YNNKEL (reference sequence). The CDR3 here is CASSRVNNEQFF. Here the CDR3 DNA reads TGTGCCAGCAGTAGAGTTAACAATGAGCAGTTCTTC.

This clonotype was seen many times. J is TRBJ1-3 and V is TRBV28; D ambiguous. V was clipped by 4 bases and J by 1 base, with 11 bases between them. CDR1 is MDHEN, CDR2 SYDVKM, per germline. The CDR3 runs 15 residues. CDR3 sequence reads: CASSWTINSGNTIYF. CDR3 in DNA: TGTGCCAGCAGTTGGACGATTAATTCTGGAAACACCATATATTTT. Looking up the rest from reference TRBV28 and TRBJ1-3 gives the full variable domain: DVKVTQSSRYLVKRTGEKVFLECVQDMDHENMFWYRQDPGLGLRLIYFSYDVKMKEKGDIPEGYSVSREKKERFSLILESASTNQTSMYLCASSWTINSGNTIYFGEGSWLTVV.

The rearrangement uses TRBV2 and TRBJ2-3; D may be TRBD2 (6 bases). The CDR3 spans 14 residues. The germline CDR1 and CDR2 sequences are SNHLY and FYNNEI. The CDR3 reads CVCGEEASTDTQYF. CDR3 bases: TGTGTCTGTGGGGAGGAGGCGTCCACAGATACGCAGTATTTT. Filled out from reference TRBV2 and TRBJ2-3, the complete variable domain reads EPEVTQTPSHQVTQMGQEVILRCVPISNHLYFYWYRQILGQKVEFLVSFYNNEISEKSEIFDDQFSVERPDGSNFTLKIRSTKLEDSAMYFCVCGEEASTDTQYFGPGTRLTVL.

This clonotype was detected ten times or more. The rearrangement uses TRBV28 and TRBJ1-1; 7 nucleotides align to TRBD1. CDR1 and CDR2 (germline): MDHEN, SYDVKM. This CDR3 has 16 residues. V shed 3 bases and J 0 bases; nucleotides not matched to a gene: 7. In DNA form, the CDR3 reads TGTGCCAGCAGTTTCGTGACAGGGACGGTGAACACTGAAGCTTTCTTT. It specifies CASSFVTGTVNTEAFF.

The J gene is TRBJ2-7, the V gene TRBV6-1, with D perhaps matching TRBD2 (5 bases). The J call may not be correct, given that the DNA end is closer to TRBJ2-5. This CDR3 has 12 residues. The V gene's germline CDR1 is MNHNS and CDR2 SASEGT. The CDR3 reads CASRPGGGTQYF. The CDR3 coding sequence is TGTGCCAGCAGGCCAGGAGGAGGGACCCAGTACTTC.

This clonotype was counted ten times or more. The chain links TRBV27 to TRBJ1-6; TRBD1 matches at 10 bases. The CDR3 extends over 15 amino acids. The germline CDR1 and CDR2 sequences are MNHEY and SMNVEV (reference sequence). Losses at the gene ends were 0 bases for V and 10 bases for J; bases not matched to a gene: 3. CDR3 amino acids: CASSLSGQGNSPLHF. In DNA, the CDR3 is TGTGCCAGCAGTTTATCGGGACAGGGGAACTCACCCCTCCACTTT.

As for this clonotype: The germline gene is not matched at one end of the junction; a read error may be the cause. The V gene is TRBV19, the J gene TRBJ2-6; the D gene is possibly TRBD1 (5 bases). The CDR3 has 15 residues. CDR1 and CDR2 (germline): LNHDA, SQIVND (reference sequence). In DNA, the CDR3 is TGTGCCAGTAGTATCATCAGGTCTGGGGCCAACGTCCTGGCCTTC. Protein product: CASSIIRSGANVLAF.

This clonotype was observed at least ten times. J is TRBJ2-7 and V is TRBV28; possibly TRBD1 for D (6 bases). V was pared by 2 bases and J by 0 bases, with 11 bases between. The CDR3 length is 15 residues. Germline CDR1 MDHEN, CDR2 SYDVKM. DNA for the CDR3: TGTGCCAGCAGTTTACAGGGGAACCCCTCCTACGAGCAGTACTTC. Translation gives CASSLQGNPSYEQYF. The complete variable domain, with remaining parts taken from reference TRBV28 and TRBJ2-7, reads DVKVTQSSRYLVKRTGEKVFLECVQDMDHENMFWYRQDPGLGLRLIYFSYDVKMKEKGDIPEGYSVSREKKERFSLILESASTNQTSMYLCASSLQGNPSYEQYFGPGTRLTVT.

In its sample, this clonotype was seen many times. The J gene is TRBJ2-7, the V gene TRBV7-2; tentative D call: TRBD1 (5 bases). Trimming removed 1 base from V and 3 bases from J, with 13 bases in between. Looked up from germline, CDR1 is SGHTA and CDR2 is FQGNSA. The length of the CDR3 is 15 residues. The CDR3 sequence is CASSLGGPRFYEQYF. CDR3 DNA: TGTGCCAGCAGCTTAGGGGGCCCTAGGTTCTACGAGCAGTACTTC.

The chain joins TRBV30 to TRBJ2-1; 7 nucleotides line up with TRBD1. J gave up 3 bases and V 2 bases, and 7 bases lay outside the gene matches. Germline V CDR1 and CDR2: GTSNPN, SVGIG (reference sequence). CDR3 length equals 15 residues. CDR3 amino acids: CAWSRTGTVYNEQFF. DNA of the CDR3: TGTGCCTGGAGTCGCACCGGGACAGTCTACAATGAGCAGTTCTTC.

V and J are TRBV7-6 and TRBJ2-7; 10 nucleotides line up with TRBD2. The CDR3 is made up of 17 amino acids. The junction had 15 bases not matched to a gene; V was cut back by 5 bases and J by 5 bases. CDR1 is SGHVS, CDR2 FNYEAQ, per germline. In nucleotides, the CDR3 is TGTGCCAGCAGCCCTCACCTAGCGGGGGAGCTCAGGCACGAGCAGTACTTC. Translating it yields CASSPHLAGELRHEQYF.

The J gene is TRBJ2-7, the V gene TRBV20-1; 13 nucleotides match TRBD2. CDR3 size: 17 residues. Looked up from germline, CDR1 is DFQATT and CDR2 is SNEGSKA (reference sequence). V was clipped by 6 bases and J by 5 bases; unmatched bases: 16. For the CDR3, the DNA is TGCAGTGCAACCGGGACTAGCGGGACCCTACGGAACGACGAGCAGTACTTC. Its translation: CSATGTSGTLRNDEQYF.